This entry describes one T cell receptor beta chain. These data originate in a study of control samples from healthy donors and cancer patients. Sequencing used immunoSEQ multiplex PCR; TCRdb keeps in-frame clones, though not all of them. Of over 150,000 clones in the sample, over 85% were seen once. The CDR3 contains 14 residues. V lost 5 bases and J lost 6; bases outside the gene matches: 8. CDR1 and CDR2 from the germline V gene are MDHEN and SYDVKM. The receptor was derived from a man aged 18 to 29 in good health. Sequencing was carried out using blood. This chain connects TRBV28 to TRBJ2-7, with 9 bases that match TRBD1. The CDR3 region has the DNA TGTGCCAGCAGTACACAGGGGGCTCTAGCCGAGCAGTACTTC. This gives the protein CASSTQGALAEQYF.